This TCR beta chain was identified during a study of T cell responses to AZD1222 COVID-19 vaccine. General study results and limits: Just 5 or 6 AZD1222 recipients tested seropositive at baseline. Repertoire collection took place solely once the T cell response had peaked. Receipt of two AZD1222 doses was followed by a rise in Spike-specific TCR breadth and depth. It should be noted that donors were predominantly white British and more often female, and clonal diversity was possibly underestimated.

Worth noting for this clone: The target antigen is unknown.

The V segment lost 6 bases and the J segment 1 base; nucleotides outside the gene matches: 3. CDR1 and CDR2 from the germline V gene are SQVTM and ANQGSEA. CDR3 size: 13 residues. Clones were sequenced by immunoSEQ multiplex PCR, and TCRdb holds only the in-frame ones, with some missing. Of 150,000 to 200,000 clones in the sample, about nine tenths were seen once. The receptor's source is an adult who received the MenACWY meningococcal vaccine as a control. V gene TRBV29-1 combines with J gene TRBJ2-1; 7 positions agree with TRBD2. This material consisted of peripheral blood, taken 28 days after the second dose of the MenACWY control vaccine. The CDR3 sequence is CSVGGRSYNEQFF. Here the CDR3 DNA reads TGCAGCGTCGGCGGGAGATCCTACAATGAGCAGTTCTTC.